Listed here are 22 T cell receptor beta chains from one sample, sequenced in a study of T cells in Graves' hyperthyroidism and ophthalmopathy. TCR beta CDR3 sequences were amplified from RNA transcripts. TCR CDR3 underwent first-round RT-PCR with the HTBI primer set. TCRdb passed the multiplex PCR reads through MiXCR, listing each CDR3 protein once. The table shows 500,000 to 600,000 distinct CDR3 sequences, with 46% occurring only once. The sample was peripheral blood or thyroid tissue (not recorded which). All receptors derive from an adult woman with Graves' disease, either hyperthyroidism or ophthalmopathy (not recorded which).

The chain links TRBV20-1 to TRBJ2-7; TRBD1 or TRBD2 may be the D gene (5 bases each). Trimming removed 5 bases from V and 8 bases from J, with 16 bases in between. The CDR3 loop spans 12 amino acids. Germline CDR1 is DFQATT and CDR2 is SNEGSKA (reference sequence). This CDR3 reads CSALLLGTKQYF. The CDR3 DNA is TGCAGTGCTCTCCTCTTAGGGACCAAGCAGTACTTC.

A few counts support this clonotype. The chain recombines TRBV29-1 with TRBJ1-2, with 8 bases lining up with TRBD1. The CDR3 consists of 14 residues. CDR1 is SQVTM and CDR2 is ANQGSEA in the germline V gene. With V trimmed by 4 bases and J by 7 bases, 11 bases remained unmatched. The CDR3 nucleotides read TGCAGCGTTGGACAGGGGCTAATTAGGAGTGGCTACACCTTC. Its translation is CSVGQGLIRSGYTF.

At least ten counts were recorded for this clonotype. The rearrangement joins TRBV7-9 to TRBJ2-7; D possibly corresponds to TRBD2 (5 bases). Between the trimmed V and J ends, which lost 5 bases and 9 bases, there was a span of 14 bases. The CDR3 has 12 amino acids. The germline gives CDR1 SEHNR, CDR2 FQNEAQ (reference sequence). This CDR3 reads CASSPQPEVQYF. CDR3 nucleotide sequence: TGTGCCAGCAGCCCCCAGCCGGAGGTGCAGTACTTC.

The V and J genes are TRBV6-5 and TRBJ1-6; 9 nucleotides agree with TRBD1. This CDR3 spans 17 amino acids. Germline CDR1 is MNHEY and CDR2 is SVGAGI. J gave up 8 bases and V 5 bases, and 13 bases lay outside the gene matches. The DNA for the CDR3 is TGTGCCAGCAGTAGAGGACAGGGGACGGGATTTGATTCACCCCTCCACTTT. Residues: CASSRGQGTGFDSPLHF.

The chain carries TRBV20-1 and TRBJ2-2, with 7 bases matching TRBD2. Germline assignment: CDR1 DFQATT and CDR2 SNEGSKA (reference sequence). J gave up 2 bases and V 6 bases, and 6 bases lay outside the gene matches. This CDR3 is 14 amino acids long. The CDR3 coding sequence is TGCAGTGCCATCGGCGGGGGTAACACCGGGGAGCTGTTTTTT. Protein product: CSAIGGGNTGELFF.

Comments on this clonotype: Possible read error: a much larger clone is one base away. The chain has TRBV2 and TRBJ2-3; D is ambiguous. Germline lookup yields CDR1 SNHLY and CDR2 FYNNEI. With 4 bases removed from V and 2 bases from J, the gap between germline ends came to 4 bases. The CDR3 sequence is 12 residues long. In nucleotides, the CDR3 is TGTGCCAGCAGTGTCATCACAGATACGCAGTATTTT. It yields the protein CASSVITDTQYF. The full variable domain, completed using reference TRBV2 and TRBJ2-3, is EPEVTQTPSHQVTQMGQEVILRCVPISNHLYFYWYRQILGQKVEFLVSFYNNEISEKSEIFDDQFSVERPDGSNFTLKIRSTKLEDSAMYFCASSVITDTQYFGPGTRLTVL.

This clonotype was seen just once. One junction end does not reproduce the germline sequence, and a read error may be involved. The V call is TRBV24-1, the J call TRBJ2-7, with 7 nucleotides matching TRBD1. The CDR3 sequence is 14 residues long. Germline loops: CDR1 KGHDR, CDR2 SFDVKD. CDR3 residues: CSAPDRLWGYEQYF. CDR3 coding DNA: TGCAGTGCTCCGGACAGGCTTTGGGGGTACGAGCAGTACTTC.

Of note for this clonotype: This may arise from a read error, as a much more abundant clone is one base away. The chain couples TRBV6-5 to TRBJ2-2; possibly TRBD2 for D (6 bases). Germline CDR1 and CDR2: MNHEY and SVGAGI. The CDR3 is made up of 15 amino acids. The CDR3 nucleotides are TGTGCCGGCAGTTACTCAGCGGGCTACACCGGGGAGCTGTTTTTT. Amino acids: CAGSYSAGYTGELFF.

The V gene is TRBV15, the J gene TRBJ1-1; D possibly corresponds to TRBD1 (5 bases). Trimming left V 1 base short and J 10 bases short, with 13 bases between. The germline CDR1 and CDR2 sequences are LNHNV and YYDKDF (reference sequence). CDR3 length: 13 residues. Written as DNA, the CDR3 is TGTGCCACCAGCAGAGGTAGCAGGGAGCGAGCTTTCTTT. Protein: CATSRGSRERAFF.

This clonotype was counted a few times. This sequence joins TRBV7-8 and TRBJ1-5, with D hard to call. CDR3 length: 14 amino acids. The V gene's germline CDR1 is SGHVS and CDR2 FQNEAQ. V lost 0 bases and J lost 6, with 9 bases in between. CDR3 region: CASSLALPGQPQHF. Here the CDR3 DNA reads TGTGCCAGCAGCTTAGCCTTACCCGGTCAGCCCCAGCATTTT.

The chain combines TRBV7-9 with TRBJ2-1; D is unclear. The CDR3 consists of 15 residues. Germline V lookup: CDR1 SEHNR, CDR2 FQNEAQ (reference sequence). The V end lost 8 bases, the J end lost 0 bases, and 14 bases lay between the germline ends. CDR3 nucleotide sequence: TGTGCCAGCGGCTCAATGGGCAGCTCCTACAATGAGCAGTTCTTC. Amino acids: CASGSMGSSYNEQFF.

The genes are TRBV7-9 and TRBJ1-5; 9 bases are shared with TRBD1. Germline lookup yields CDR1 SEHNR and CDR2 FQNEAQ (reference sequence). The CDR3 consists of 15 residues. The ends lost 5 bases at V and 6 bases at J; junction bases unmatched: 8. The CDR3 nucleotides are TGTGCCAGCAGCCCCCCCGGGACAGGGATTCAGCCCCAGCATTTT. It translates to CASSPPGTGIQPQHF.

This clonotype was recorded a few times. The chain uses TRBV25-1 and TRBJ2-3; the match to TRBD1 covers 9 bases. This CDR3 is built from 15 residues. The ends lost 7 bases at V and 2 bases at J; junction bases unmatched: 7. The V gene's germline CDR1 is MGHDK and CDR2 SYGVNS. This CDR3 reads CASKRTGAHTDTQYF. CDR3 in DNA: TGTGCCAGCAAGCGGACAGGGGCCCACACAGATACGCAGTATTTT. Using reference TRBV25-1 and TRBJ2-3 for the parts outside the CDR3, the full variable domain is EADIYQTPRYLVIGTGKKITLECSQTMGHDKMYWYQQDPGMELHLIHYSYGVNSTEKGDLSSESTVSRIRTEHFPLTLESARPSHTSQYLCASKRTGAHTDTQYFGPGTRLTVL.

The V and J genes are TRBV29-1 and TRBJ1-1, with 8 positions matching TRBD1. The CDR3 has 14 amino acids. CDR1 and CDR2 (germline): SQVTM, ANQGSEA. Unmatched junction bases numbered 10, after V lost 6 bases and J lost 4 bases. The CDR3 region is CSVGQGWGSTEAFF. CDR3 in DNA: TGCAGCGTAGGACAGGGCTGGGGGAGCACTGAAGCTTTCTTT.

The V gene is TRBV9, the J gene TRBJ2-2; weak D call: TRBD2 (6 bases). The CDR3 is 14 amino acids. CDR1 and CDR2 from the germline V gene are SGDLS and YYNGEE. The V end was cut by 0 bases, the J end by 5 bases, with 8 bases between. The CDR3: CASSVDGGTGELFF. CDR3 bases: TGTGCCAGCAGCGTAGACGGGGGAACCGGGGAGCTGTTTTTT.

V and J are TRBV29-1 and TRBJ1-1; no definite D call. This CDR3 is built from 12 residues. Germline V gene data show CDR1 as SQVTM and CDR2 as ANQGSEA. Trimming removed 8 bases at V and 6 bases at J, with 16 bases between. CDR3 protein: CSSPSRSAEAFF. For the CDR3, the DNA is TGCAGCTCACCCTCCCGAAGCGCTGAAGCTTTCTTT. Complete variable domain (other parts from reference TRBV29-1 and TRBJ1-1): SAVISQKPSRDICQRGTSLTIQCQVDSQVTMMFWYRQQPGQSLTLIATANQGSEATYESGFVIDKFPISRPNLTFSTLTVSNMSPEDSSIYLCSSPSRSAEAFFGQGTRLTVV.

In its sample, this clonotype was seen a few times. This chain uses TRBV19 with TRBJ1-1; D may be TRBD1 (5 bases). Germline V lookup: CDR1 LNHDA, CDR2 SQIVND (reference sequence). The V gene lost 10 bases and the J gene lost 2 bases, with 14 bases spanning the gap. This CDR3 has 13 residues. CDR3 in DNA: TGTGCCACGGGGGGAACTCCTAACACTGAAGCTTTCTTT. It is translated as CATGGTPNTEAFF. Variable domain in full (rest from reference TRBV19 and TRBJ1-1): DGGITQSPKYLFRKEGQNVTLSCEQNLNHDAMYWYRQDPGQGLRLIYYSQIVNDFQKGDIAEGYSVSREKKESFPLTVTSAQKNPTAFYLCATGGTPNTEAFFGQGTRLTVV.

The chain employs TRBV11-2 and TRBJ2-7, with 8 bases fitting TRBD1. Trimming cost V 1 base and J 0 bases; bases outside gene matches: 2. This CDR3 region has 15 residues. Germline lookup yields CDR1 SGHAT and CDR2 FQNNGV. DNA of the CDR3: TGTGCCAGCAGCTTAGGGACAGGGCACTCCTACGAGCAGTACTTC. Translated: CASSLGTGHSYEQYF.

This clonotype was seen more than once but under ten times. The V gene is TRBV9, the J gene TRBJ1-5; 8 bases match TRBD1. With 5 bases clipped from V and 9 bases from J, the junction kept 10 bases outside the gene matches. Germline V gives CDR1 SGDLS, CDR2 YYNGEE. The CDR3 is made up of 14 amino acids. The CDR3 region has the DNA TGTGCCAGCAGTGAATCAGGGGGCAACCGGCCCCAGCATTTT. Amino acids: CASSESGGNRPQHF.

The J gene is TRBJ1-5, the V gene TRBV15, with TRBD1 identical over 7 bases. V trimming: 0 bases; J trimming: 7 bases; junction bases outside the gene matches: 9. The CDR3 runs 16 residues. Germline values: CDR1 LNHNV, CDR2 YYDKDF (reference sequence). The CDR3 region has the DNA TGTGCCACCAGCAGAGATTACGGGCAGGGGGACCAGCCCCAGCATTTT. Its translation: CATSRDYGQGDQPQHF.

In this sample, this clonotype turned up once. This sequence joins TRBV2 and TRBJ2-3; TRBD2 matches at 9 bases. Germline assignment: CDR1 SNHLY and CDR2 FYNNEI. The CDR3 covers 14 residues. The CDR3 sequence: CATFGGRATDTQYF. DNA for the CDR3: TGTGCAACCTTTGGCGGGAGGGCGACAGATACGCAGTATTTT.

This clonotype was seen a few times. V usage is TRBV20-1 and J usage is TRBJ2-7, with D possibly TRBD1 on 5 matching bases. V was trimmed by 3 bases and J by 7 bases, leaving 16 bases between them. Germline assignment: CDR1 DFQATT and CDR2 SNEGSKA (reference sequence). The CDR3 covers 13 residues. DNA for the CDR3: TGCAGTGCTAGTTTGACAGCCTTTGGTGAGCAGTACTTC. It is translated as CSASLTAFGEQYF.